The T cell receptor (beta chain) under discussion was sequenced for a study of blood T cell repertoires in COVID-19. Study context: T cells, B-cell-depleted T cells, or PBMCs provided the cDNA or gDNA that served as material.

With respect to this clone: Other DNA sequences in this sample translate to the same CDR3.

In the original workflow: Amplified reference gene primers provided the basis for estimating nucleated cell counts. Profiled with immunoSEQ multiplex PCR; TCRdb holds only in-frame clones, not every one. D and trimming were read from the DNA, whereas the V and J calls and clone size are those reported in that table. This sample has about 240,000 clones, with around four fifths found just once. This CDR3 contains 13 residues. CDR1 is LGHDT and CDR2 is YNNKEL in the germline V gene (reference sequence). Trimming left V 0 bases short and J 3 bases short, with 3 bases between. The chain combines TRBV3-1 (or the pseudogene TRBV3-2) with TRBJ2-1; D not certain. This receptor was identified in a woman in her sixties or seventies with active or convalescent COVID-19. Sample: peripheral blood. The CDR3 here is CASSQDRYNEQFF. Here the CDR3 DNA reads TGTGCCAGCAGCCAAGACCGCTACAATGAGCAGTTCTTC.